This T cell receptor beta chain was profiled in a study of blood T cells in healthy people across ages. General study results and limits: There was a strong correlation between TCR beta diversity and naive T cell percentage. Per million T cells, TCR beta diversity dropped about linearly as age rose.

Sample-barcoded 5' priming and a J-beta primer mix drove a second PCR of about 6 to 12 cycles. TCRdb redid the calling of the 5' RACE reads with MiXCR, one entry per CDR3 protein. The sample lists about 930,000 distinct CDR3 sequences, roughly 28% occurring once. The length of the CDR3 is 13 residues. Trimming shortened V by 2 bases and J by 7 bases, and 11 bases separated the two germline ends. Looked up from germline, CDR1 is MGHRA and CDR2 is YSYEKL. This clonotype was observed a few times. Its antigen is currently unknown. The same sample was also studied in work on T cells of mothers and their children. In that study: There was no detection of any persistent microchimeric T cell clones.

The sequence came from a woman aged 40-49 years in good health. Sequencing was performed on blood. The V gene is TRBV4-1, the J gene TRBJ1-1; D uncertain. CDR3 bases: TGCGCCAGCAGCCAAAAGGATTGGGGTGAAGCTTTCTTT. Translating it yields CASSQKDWGEAFF.